Each of the 3 T cell receptor beta chains below was sequenced from the same sample in a study of blood T cell repertoires in COVID-19. Clones were sequenced by immunoSEQ multiplex PCR, and TCRdb holds only the in-frame ones, with some missing. Altogether about 60,000 clones are present, around 90% being singletons, with the ten largest covering roughly a tenth. Specimen: peripheral blood. These receptors all stem from a human donor with acute or convalescent COVID-19. The donor label of this sample is uncertain.

The chain couples TRBV11-3 to TRBJ2-5; D remains ambiguous. Germline loops: CDR1 SGHNT, CDR2 YENEEA. Trimming shortened V by 5 bases and J by 5 bases, and 12 bases separated the two germline ends. The CDR3 covers 13 residues. The CDR3 DNA is TGTGCCAGCAGCGGCGGAGCACGTGAGACCCAGTACTTC. Protein: CASSGGARETQYF.

This clone showed up just once. The CDR3 sequence: CASNLRGGTGAYEAFF. The CDR3 DNA sequence: TGTGCCAGTAACCTAAGGGGCGGGACAGGGGCATATGAAGCTTTCTTT. The chain combines TRBV19 with TRBJ1-1; 10 positions match TRBD1. Unmatched junction bases numbered 15, after V lost 7 bases and J lost 7 bases. The CDR3 loop spans 16 amino acids. Germline V gene lookup returns CDR1 LNHDA and CDR2 SQIVND (reference sequence).

The chain employs TRBV18 and TRBJ2-5; 14 nucleotides align to TRBD2. V dropped 3 bases and J dropped 3; count of bases not matched to a gene: 6. Germline values: CDR1 KGHSH, CDR2 LQKENI. This CDR3 is built from 17 residues. The CDR3 is CASSPAGLAGVEETQYF. The CDR3, as DNA: TGTGCCAGCTCACCGGCGGGACTAGCGGGAGTGGAAGAGACCCAGTACTTC.